This TCR beta chain was identified during a study of blood T cell repertoires in COVID-19. Across the study: Spain, Italy and the United States supplied samples that represented acute and convalescent COVID-19. The analysed material was cDNA or gDNA that came from T cells, B-cell-depleted T cells, or PBMCs.

Per the original data handling: Amplification with reference gene primers provided the estimates of nucleated cell counts. Assay: immunoSEQ multiplex PCR; the TCRdb copy retains only in-frame clones and omits some. V, J and clone size reflect that table, while D and trimming were determined from the DNA. This sample has over 150,000 clones; about 85% occur once, and the top ten carry over 0.55%. Seattle researchers signed up patients amid active infection and tracked them longitudinally. The sequenced sample consisted of peripheral blood. This receptor was identified in a man between 60 and 70 years old with COVID-19, enrolled during active disease.

The CDR3 nucleotides read TGTGCCAGCAGTATGGGACAGATAAATTCACCCCTCCACTTT. As protein: CASSMGQINSPLHF. The gene calls are TRBV28 and TRBJ1-6; 7 bases map to TRBD1. This CDR3 comprises 14 residues. The V and J ends lost 5 bases and 7 bases, in that order; junction bases with no gene match: 5. CDR1 and CDR2 from the germline V gene are MDHEN and SYDVKM. The full variable domain, completed using reference TRBV28 and TRBJ1-6, is DVKVTQSSRYLVKRTGEKVFLECVQDMDHENMFWYRQDPGLGLRLIYFSYDVKMKEKGDIPEGYSVSREKKERFSLILESASTNQTSMYLCASSMGQINSPLHFGNGTRLTVT.